What follows describes a single TCR beta chain. This specimen comes from a study of cytomegalovirus exposure and HLA in healthy donors. The PCR contained 60 Vbeta and 13 Jbeta primers. Measured with immunoSEQ multiplex PCR; TCRdb has only the in-frame clones, and not every one. The profile covers under 70,000 clones, with 65% to 70% appearing a single time and just over 2% taken by the ten largest. J gave up 6 bases and V 5 bases, and 2 bases lay outside the gene matches. CDR1 is LNHDA, CDR2 SQIVND, per germline (reference sequence). This CDR3 contains 13 residues. The specimen was PBMCs. This clonotype was obtained from a woman in her thirties in good health and CMV-seronegative. This chain joins TRBV19 and TRBJ1-4; 8 bases match TRBD1. The CDR3 coding sequence is TGTGCCAGTAGTTCGGACAGGGATGAAAAACTGTTTTTT. Translated, it gives CASSSDRDEKLFF. The full variable domain, with the rest looked up from reference TRBV19 and TRBJ1-4, is DGGITQSPKYLFRKEGQNVTLSCEQNLNHDAMYWYRQDPGQGLRLIYYSQIVNDFQKGDIAEGYSVSREKKESFPLTVTSAQKNPTAFYLCASSSDRDEKLFFGSGTQLSVL.